This T cell receptor beta chain was found in a study of blood T cell repertoires in COVID-19. Trimming removed 1 base from V and 4 bases from J, with 24 bases in between. This CDR3 comprises 19 residues. CDR1 and CDR2 (germline): MNHEY, SMNVEV (reference sequence). Here immunoSEQ multiplex PCR was the method, and the copy in TCRdb shows in-frame clones only, minus some. Among about 150,000 clones listed, 70% to 90% were seen once. Sample: peripheral blood. The J gene is TRBJ2-3, the V gene TRBV27; a possible D gene is TRBD2 (5 bases). The sequence was collected from a human donor in a cohort sampled during active COVID-19. Here the CDR3 DNA reads TGTGCCAGCAGTTTATATTCTGGGAGTTGGGATGTTAGGGCAGATACGCAGTATTTT. Protein sequence: CASSLYSGSWDVRADTQYF.